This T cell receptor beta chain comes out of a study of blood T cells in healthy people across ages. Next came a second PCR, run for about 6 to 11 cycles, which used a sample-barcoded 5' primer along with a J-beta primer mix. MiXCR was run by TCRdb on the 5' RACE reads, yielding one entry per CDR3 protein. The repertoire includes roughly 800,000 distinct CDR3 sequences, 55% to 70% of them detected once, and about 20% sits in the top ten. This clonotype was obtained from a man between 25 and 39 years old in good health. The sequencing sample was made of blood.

The CDR3 is CASSQKERDRYGYTF. CDR3 bases: TGTGCCAGCAGCCAAAAAGAGAGGGACAGATATGGCTACACCTTC. The chain is built from TRBV3-1 and TRBJ1-2, with 7 bases fitting TRBD1. The length of the CDR3 is 15 residues. CDR1 is LGHDT and CDR2 is YNNKEL in the germline V gene (reference sequence). V gave up 2 bases and J gave up 5 bases; unmatched junction bases: 8.